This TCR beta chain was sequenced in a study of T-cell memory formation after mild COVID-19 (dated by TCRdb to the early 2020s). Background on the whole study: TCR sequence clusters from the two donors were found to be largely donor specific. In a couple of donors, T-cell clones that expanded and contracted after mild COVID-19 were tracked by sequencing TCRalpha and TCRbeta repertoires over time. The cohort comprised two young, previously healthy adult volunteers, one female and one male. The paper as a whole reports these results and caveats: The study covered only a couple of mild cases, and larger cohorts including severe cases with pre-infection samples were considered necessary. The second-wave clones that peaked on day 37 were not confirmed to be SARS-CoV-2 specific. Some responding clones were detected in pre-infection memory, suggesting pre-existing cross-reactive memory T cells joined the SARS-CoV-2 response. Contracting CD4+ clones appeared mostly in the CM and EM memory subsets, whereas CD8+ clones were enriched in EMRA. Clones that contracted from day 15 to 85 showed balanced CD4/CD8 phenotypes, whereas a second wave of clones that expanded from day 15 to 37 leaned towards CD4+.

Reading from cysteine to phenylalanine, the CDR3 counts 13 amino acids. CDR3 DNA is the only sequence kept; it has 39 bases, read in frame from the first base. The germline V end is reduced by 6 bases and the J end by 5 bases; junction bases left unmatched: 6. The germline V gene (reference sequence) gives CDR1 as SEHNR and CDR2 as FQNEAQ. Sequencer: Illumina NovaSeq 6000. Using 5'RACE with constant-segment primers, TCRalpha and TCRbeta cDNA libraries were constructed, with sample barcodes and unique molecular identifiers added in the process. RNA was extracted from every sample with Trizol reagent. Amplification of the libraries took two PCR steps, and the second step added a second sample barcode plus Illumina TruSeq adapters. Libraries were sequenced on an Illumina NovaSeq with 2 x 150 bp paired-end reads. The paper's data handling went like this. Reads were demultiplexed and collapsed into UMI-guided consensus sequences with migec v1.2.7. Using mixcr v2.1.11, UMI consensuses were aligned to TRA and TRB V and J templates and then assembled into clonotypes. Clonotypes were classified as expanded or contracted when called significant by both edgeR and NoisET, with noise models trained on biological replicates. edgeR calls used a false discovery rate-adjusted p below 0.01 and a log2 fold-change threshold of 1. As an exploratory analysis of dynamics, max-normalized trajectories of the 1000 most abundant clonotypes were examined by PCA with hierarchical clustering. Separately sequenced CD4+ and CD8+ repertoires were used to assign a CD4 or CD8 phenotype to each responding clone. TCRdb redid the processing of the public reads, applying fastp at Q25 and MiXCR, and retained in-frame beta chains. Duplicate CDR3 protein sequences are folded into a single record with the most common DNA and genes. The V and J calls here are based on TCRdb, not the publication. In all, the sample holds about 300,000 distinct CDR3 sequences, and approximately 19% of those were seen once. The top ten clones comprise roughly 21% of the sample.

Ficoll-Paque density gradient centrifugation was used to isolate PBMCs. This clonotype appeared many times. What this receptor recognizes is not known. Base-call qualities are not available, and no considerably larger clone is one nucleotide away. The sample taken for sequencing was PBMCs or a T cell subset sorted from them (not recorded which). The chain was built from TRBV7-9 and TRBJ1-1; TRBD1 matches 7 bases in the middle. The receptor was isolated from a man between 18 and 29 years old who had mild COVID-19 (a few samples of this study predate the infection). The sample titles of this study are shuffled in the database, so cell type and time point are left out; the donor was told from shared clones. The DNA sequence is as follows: TGTGCCAGCAGTCATGACAGGGTAACTGAAGCTTTCTTT. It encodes CASSHDRVTEAFF.